This T cell receptor beta chain stems from a study of radiotherapy plus CTLA-4 blockade in lung cancer. This CDR3 spans 16 amino acids. Germline trimming cut 1 base from V and 5 bases from J; bases unmatched to any gene: 11. Germline-derived CDR1 and CDR2 are SGHNT and YENEEA. Libraries were prepared by immunoSEQ multiplex PCR; TCRdb keeps only in-frame clonotypes and omits some of them. Of roughly 58,000 clones in the sample, approximately 82% were seen once. This sample comprised peripheral blood, obtained from a patient treated with radiotherapy plus ipilimumab. The rearrangement joins TRBV11-3 to TRBJ2-7; 7 bases agree with TRBD2. This TCR came from a human donor with non-small cell lung cancer whose response to radiotherapy plus ipilimumab could not be evaluated. The CDR3 bases are TGTGCCAGCAGCTTAGGACTAGCCCCTAAATTAGACGAGCAGTACTTC. Translation gives CASSLGLAPKLDEQYF. Using reference TRBV11-3 and TRBJ2-7 for the parts outside the CDR3, the full variable domain is EAGVVQSPRYKIIEKKQPVAFWCNPISGHNTLYWYLQNLGQGPELLIRYENEEAVDDSQLPKDRFSAERLKGVDSTLKIQPAELGDSAVYLCASSLGLAPKLDEQYFGPGTRLTVT.